The sequence of this T cell receptor beta chain was determined in a study of blood T cells in healthy people across ages. Whole-study results and caveats: It was not possible, with unsorted PBMCs, to conclusively compare naive and antigen-experienced cells.

It was with a sample-barcoded 5' primer and a J-beta primer mix that a second PCR of roughly 7 to 12 cycles was run. At least 2.5 million CDR3-containing paired-end reads were obtained per sample. TCRdb fed the 5' RACE reads into MiXCR, producing one record per CDR3 protein. The data contain 1.5 million to 2 million distinct CDR3 sequences, about 50% of them seen just once; the ten biggest clones take up around 2.1%. This clonotype was detected only a few times. Antigen: not known. This clonotype was sampled from a woman aged 40 to 55 in good health. Sequenced material: blood.

The CDR3 loop is CASRPRPDPGPISGHEQFF. In DNA, the CDR3 is TGTGCCAGCAGACCGAGGCCCGATCCAGGGCCTATTAGCGGCCATGAGCAGTTCTTC. V is TRBV27 and J is TRBJ2-1, with D possibly matching TRBD2 (6 bases). The CDR3 consists of 19 residues. Trimming took off 6 bases at V and 8 bases at J, with 32 bases between the two ends. Germline V gene sequence: CDR1 MNHEY, CDR2 SMNVEV (reference sequence).